This T cell receptor (beta chain) was obtained from a study of T-cell reconstitution after alpha-beta-depleted transplantation in children. This CDR3 has 14 amino acids. The V segment lost 11 bases and the J segment 6 bases; nucleotides outside the gene matches: 9. This sample's TCRbeta library carried unique molecular identifier barcodes. One entry per CDR3 protein, called by TCRdb with MiXCR from the PCR reads. The sample yields around 600,000 distinct CDR3 sequences, 16% seen once. This chain uses TRBV12-3 or TRBV12-4 with TRBJ1-5, with 11 bases fitting TRBD1. This material consisted of PBMCs from the stem cell graft donor, taken from the stem cell graft. This sequence originates from a human donor who donated a stem cell graft to a child with acute myeloid leukemia. CDR3 region: CAVGEGTGGQPQHF. The DNA of the CDR3 is TGTGCCGTTGGTGAGGGGACAGGGGGTCAGCCCCAGCATTTT.